The rows below give T cell receptor beta chains drawn from one sample of a study of shared clonotypes between healthy human individuals. Some clones are missing from TCRdb's copy, which holds only in-frame ones; the method was immunoSEQ multiplex PCR. The repertoire has 500,000 to 550,000 clones, roughly 95% of them found once; the top ten carry 0.05% to 0.07%. The material sequenced was naive CD4+ T cells sorted from blood. The receptors come from a woman in her thirties in good health. Each CDR3 is given with its conserved first and last residue. Clone size, where shown, is once, few, many, or a class for clones that have expanded.

size | V | CDR3
- | TRBV10-3 | CAITGPGYEQYF
- | TRBV9 | CASSVAWEGYNEQFF
- | TRBV28 | CASSLGLPTGELFF
- | TRBV18 | CASSLADYNEQFF
- | TRBV28 | CASRLNTEAFF
once | TRBV5-1 | CASSFYGGETQYF
- | TRBV18 | CASSPELAGYEQYF
- | TRBV15 | CATSSGLAGLWEELFF
- | TRBV10-2 | CASTLAGAYEQYF
- | TRBV28 | CASSLPASYEQYF
- | TRBV9 | CASSVVEGETQYF
- | TRBV6-6 | CASSYLYEQYF
- | TRBV28 | CASSLWVNTGSTDTQYF
- | TRBV27 | CASSKRRDRGMDTGELFF
once | TRBV28 | CASAGTNEKLFF
- | TRBV25-1 | CASSPHHSGANVLTF
- | TRBV5-1 | CASSEIPGEQYF
- | TRBV7-9 | CASSLGLGQTNSPLHF
- | TRBV9 | CASSVGTDSGNTIYF
- | TRBV6-6 | CASSYSMGAGGPQHF
- | TRBV7-2 | CASSLSSGHLVATNEKLFF
once | TRBV5-5 | CASSSTANYGYTF
- | TRBV28 | CASSLRAAGGHEQFF
few | TRBV27 | CASSTILAKNIQYF
- | TRBV27 | CASSPSVQGAVNQPQHF
- | TRBV28 | CASSSRTARDTQYF
- | TRBV11-2 | CASTLIGGGQIYEQYF
- | TRBV7-8 | CASTPGRAVEGEQYF
once | TRBV28 | CATGTPSRVYGYTF
- | TRBV9 | CASSTRPGDQETQYF
- | TRBV28 | CATSLGGSGLYEQYF
- | TRBV20-1 | CSARGNYEQYF
few | TRBV29-1 | CSVTRETEAFF
- | TRBV5-1 | CASTPEGSGEQFF
- | TRBV2 | CASRAGTLATGELFF
- | TRBV7-9 | CASSFVFQKLFF
- | TRBV5-1 | CASSLAGGPEDTQYF
once | TRBV6-1 | CASSVVATYEQYF
once | TRBV14 | CASSPGTQGTAFSYEQYF
- | TRBV6-5 | CASSYSGPGAGYEQYF
- | TRBV18 | CASSPQREGNNEQFF
- | TRBV27 | CASRGALYGYTF
- | TRBV19 | CASEARGQGKNIQYF
- | TRBV5-4 | CASSSRQGREHGYTF
- | TRBV28 | CASSSLLADTQYF
- | TRBV9 | CGNSSVVGLAGGSSYEQYF
once | TRBV25-1 | CASRSTGGTEAFF
- | TRBV27 | CASSLWEPRGLYTDTQYF
- | TRBV6-5 | CASSYNAREYYGYTF
- | TRBV21-1 | CASSVEWRGEQYF
- | TRBV5-4 | CASSFRTSGDNNEQFF